A selection of T cell receptor beta chains follows, all from one sample in a study of blood T cell repertoires in COVID-19. Profiling relied on immunoSEQ multiplex PCR, and the TCRdb table lists in-frame clones only, not all of them. The table includes about 210,000 clones, approximately 90% detected once. Sequenced input: PBMCs or T cells enriched from blood (not recorded which). The receptors shown here come from a man aged 18 to 30 with acute COVID-19. Each CDR3 is given with its conserved first and last residue. The D gene is left open where the match is weak. The size field is filled for only some rows; it gives once, few, many or a size class.

d_gene: TRBD2; j_gene: TRBJ2-7; v_gene: TRBV13; abundance: .; CDR3nt: TGTGCCAGCAGCTTAGGAGCGGGAGCCCGCGAGCAGTACTTC; CDR3aa: CASSLGAGAREQYF
d_gene: TRBD1; j_gene: TRBJ2-1; v_gene: TRBV9; abundance: .; CDR3nt: TGTGCCAGCAGCACACAGGGGCTCCCCTCCTACAATGAGCAGTTCTTC; CDR3aa: CASSTQGLPSYNEQFF
d_gene: TRBD2; j_gene: TRBJ2-5; v_gene: TRBV6-2/TRBV6-3; abundance: .; CDR3nt: TGTGCCAGCAGCCGACTAGCGGCACAAGAGACCCAGTACTTC; CDR3aa: CASSRLAAQETQYF
d_gene: .; j_gene: TRBJ1-1; v_gene: TRBV7-2; abundance: .; CDR3nt: TGTGCCAGCAGCCCGCTGGACCGGGGATGGGGCACTGAAGCTTTCTTT; CDR3aa: CASSPLDRGWGTEAFF
d_gene: TRBD1; j_gene: TRBJ1-4; v_gene: TRBV7-9; abundance: .; CDR3nt: TGTGCCAGCAGCTTACTAGGGACAGGGGCGGAAAAACTGTTTTTT; CDR3aa: CASSLLGTGAEKLFF
d_gene: .; j_gene: TRBJ2-7; v_gene: TRBV9; abundance: .; CDR3nt: TGTGCCAGCAGCGTAGGCTCTTTCGCGGGGACTGACTCCTACGAGCAGTACTTC; CDR3aa: CASSVGSFAGTDSYEQYF
d_gene: TRBD2; j_gene: TRBJ2-1; v_gene: TRBV11-3; abundance: .; CDR3nt: TGTGCCAGCAGCTCGGGACTAGCGGGAGGGTACAATGAGCAGTTCTTC; CDR3aa: CASSSGLAGGYNEQFF
d_gene: .; j_gene: TRBJ1-6; v_gene: TRBV28; abundance: .; CDR3nt: TGTGCCAGCAGTTCCCCTCTACAGGATAATTCACCCCTCCACTTT; CDR3aa: CASSSPLQDNSPLHF
d_gene: TRBD2; j_gene: TRBJ2-5; v_gene: TRBV7-3; abundance: .; CDR3nt: TGTGCCAGCAGCTTAACCGGACTAGCGGGGGAGACCCAGTACTTC; CDR3aa: CASSLTGLAGETQYF
d_gene: .; j_gene: TRBJ2-5; v_gene: TRBV5-4; abundance: .; CDR3nt: TGTGCCAGCAGCTTGGCGGCAGGGGGGACGGAGACCCAGTACTTC; CDR3aa: CASSLAAGGTETQYF
d_gene: .; j_gene: TRBJ1-2; v_gene: TRBV2; abundance: .; CDR3nt: TGTGCCAGCAGTGAAGGAGTAAGCGGCTACACCTTC; CDR3aa: CASSEGVSGYTF
d_gene: TRBD2; j_gene: TRBJ2-7; v_gene: TRBV5-6; abundance: .; CDR3nt: TGTGCCAGCAGCTTGGGGACTAGCGGCTACGAGCAGTACTTC; CDR3aa: CASSLGTSGYEQYF
d_gene: .; j_gene: TRBJ1-6; v_gene: TRBV4-3; abundance: .; CDR3nt: TGCGCCAGCAGCCCTCAAGGAGGGGAAAGTTCACCCCTCCACTTT; CDR3aa: CASSPQGGESSPLHF
d_gene: .; j_gene: TRBJ1-2; v_gene: TRBV1; abundance: .; CDR3nt: TGCACCAGCAGCTGCGGACAACATTATGGCTACACCTTC; CDR3aa: CTSSCGQHYGYTF
d_gene: .; j_gene: TRBJ1-2; v_gene: TRBV6-5; abundance: .; CDR3nt: TGTGCCAGCAGATCACAGGGCTATGGCTACACCTTC; CDR3aa: CASRSQGYGYTF
d_gene: .; j_gene: TRBJ1-2; v_gene: TRBV5-1; abundance: few; CDR3nt: TGCGCCAGCAGCCGCGAGAGGGGGGGCGCGAGCTACACCTTC; CDR3aa: CASSRERGGASYTF
d_gene: TRBD2; j_gene: TRBJ2-1; v_gene: TRBV3-1/TRBV3-2; abundance: few; CDR3nt: TGTGCCAGCAGCGGGACTAGCGGGAACAGTGAGCAGTTCTTC; CDR3aa: CASSGTSGNSEQFF
d_gene: .; j_gene: TRBJ1-5; v_gene: TRBV28; abundance: .; CDR3nt: TGTGCCAGCAGTTTGGAATTGGTTCCAGGGAATCAGCCCCAGCATTTT; CDR3aa: CASSLELVPGNQPQHF
d_gene: .; j_gene: TRBJ1-1; v_gene: TRBV18; abundance: .; CDR3nt: TGTGCCAGCTCACCGGAGGCTCGGGGCACTGAAGCTTTCTTT; CDR3aa: CASSPEARGTEAFF
d_gene: .; j_gene: TRBJ1-3; v_gene: TRBV3-1/TRBV3-2; abundance: .; CDR3nt: TGTGCCAGCAGCCAATTTAACCGCGTTTTAGGAGGTGGAAACACCATATATTTT; CDR3aa: CASSQFNRVLGGGNTIYF
d_gene: TRBD1; j_gene: TRBJ2-7; v_gene: TRBV5-1; abundance: .; CDR3nt: TGCGCCAGCAGCTTGGACAGGGGGCCCACCTACGAGCAGTACTTC; CDR3aa: CASSLDRGPTYEQYF
d_gene: TRBD2; j_gene: TRBJ2-1; v_gene: TRBV9; abundance: once; CDR3nt: TGTGCCAGCAGCGTAGTTCAGCGGGGCTCCTACAATGAGCAGTTCTTC; CDR3aa: CASSVVQRGSYNEQFF